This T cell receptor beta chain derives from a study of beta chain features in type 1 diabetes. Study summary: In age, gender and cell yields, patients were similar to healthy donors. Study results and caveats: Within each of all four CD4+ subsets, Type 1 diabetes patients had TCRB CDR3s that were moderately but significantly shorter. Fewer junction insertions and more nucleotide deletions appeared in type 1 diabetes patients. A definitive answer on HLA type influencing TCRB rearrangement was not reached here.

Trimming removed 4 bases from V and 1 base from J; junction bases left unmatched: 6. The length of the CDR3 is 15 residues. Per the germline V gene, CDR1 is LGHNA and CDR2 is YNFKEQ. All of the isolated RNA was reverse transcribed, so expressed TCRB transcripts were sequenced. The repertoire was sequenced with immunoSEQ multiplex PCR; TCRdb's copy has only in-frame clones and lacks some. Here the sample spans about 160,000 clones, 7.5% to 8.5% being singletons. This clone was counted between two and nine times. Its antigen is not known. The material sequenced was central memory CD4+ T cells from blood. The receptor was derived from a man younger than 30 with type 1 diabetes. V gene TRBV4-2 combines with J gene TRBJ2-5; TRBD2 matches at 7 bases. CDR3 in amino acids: CASSLHRTSQETQYF. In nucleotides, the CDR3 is TGTGCCAGCAGCCTCCACCGGACTAGCCAAGAGACCCAGTACTTC.